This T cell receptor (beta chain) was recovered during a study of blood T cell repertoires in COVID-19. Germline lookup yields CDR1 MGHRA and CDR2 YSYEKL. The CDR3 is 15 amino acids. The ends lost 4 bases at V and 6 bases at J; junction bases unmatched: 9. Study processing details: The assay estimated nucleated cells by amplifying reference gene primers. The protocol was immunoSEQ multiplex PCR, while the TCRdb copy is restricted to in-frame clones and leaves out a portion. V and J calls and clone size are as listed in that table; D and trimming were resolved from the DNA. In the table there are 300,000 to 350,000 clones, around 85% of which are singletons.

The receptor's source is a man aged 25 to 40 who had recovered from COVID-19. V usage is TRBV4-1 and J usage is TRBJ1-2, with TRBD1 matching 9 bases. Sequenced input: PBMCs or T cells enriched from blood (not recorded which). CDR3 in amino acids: CASSLTPGQGDGYTF. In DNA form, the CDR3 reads TGCGCCAGCAGCCTGACTCCGGGACAGGGAGATGGCTACACCTTC.